These 16 T cell receptor beta chains share one sample of origin, sequenced in a study of molecular identifiers for immune sequencing clone quantification. From the PCR reads, TCRdb called clonotypes with MiXCR, one entry per CDR3 protein. The profile shows about 640,000 distinct CDR3 sequences, approximately 20% of them singletons. Sequenced input: naive CD8+ T cells from blood, with Jurkat cell RNA spiked in. Subset denoted: FACS-sorted CD8+CD4-CCR7+CD45RA+ naive T cells. The receptors originated from a human donor in good health. Some libraries in this study had Jurkat cell RNA spiked in.

This clonotype was observed a handful of times. This chain joins TRBV27 and TRBJ2-1; 12 bases are shared with TRBD2. The CDR3 totals 16 residues. J lost 7 bases, V lost 7 bases, and 11 bases had no gene match. The germline CDR1 and CDR2 sequences are MNHEY and SMNVEV (reference sequence). Here the CDR3 DNA reads TGTGCCAGCATTCTGACTAGCGGGAGCTTAGGGAATGAGCAGTTCTTC. Its protein is CASILTSGSLGNEQFF.

In regard to this clonotype: Given a much more abundant clone one base away, this may be a read error. The genes are TRBV10-3 and TRBJ2-3; perhaps TRBD1 as D (5 bases). Matching the DNA end better, TRBJ1-5 makes the J call doubtful. The germline gives CDR1 ENHRY, CDR2 SYGVKD. The CDR3 loop spans 15 amino acids. CDR3 residues: CAISDHGAVVDTQHF. The CDR3 DNA reads as TGTGCCATCAGTGATCATGGGGCGGTAGTCGATACGCAGCATTTT.

Only a few counts were recorded for this clonotype. The V call is TRBV27, the J call TRBJ2-1; TRBD2 agrees at 13 bases. CDR3 length: 15 amino acids. The V segment lost 5 bases and the J segment 6 bases; nucleotides outside the gene matches: 4. The germline CDR1 and CDR2 sequences are MNHEY and SMNVEV (reference sequence). The CDR3 is CASSQLAGGGNEQFF. CDR3 nucleotides: TGTGCCAGCAGTCAACTAGCGGGAGGGGGCAATGAGCAGTTCTTC.

Worth noting for this clonotype: A junction end diverges from the germline sequence, so it may reflect a read error. The J gene is TRBJ2-1, the V gene TRBV7-6; possibly TRBD1 for D (6 bases). The CDR3 extends over 14 amino acids. Germline CDR1 is SGHVS and CDR2 is FNYEAQ. CDR3: CAGSFLGGYNEQFF. CDR3 nucleotides: TGTGCCGGCAGCTTTCTAGGGGGTTACAATGAGCAGTTCTTC. The full variable domain, in which reference TRBV7-6 and TRBJ2-1 provide the parts outside the CDR3, is GAGVSQSPRYKVTKRGQDVALRCDPISGHVSLYWYRQALGQGPEFLTYFNYEAQQDKSGLPNDRFSAERPEGSISTLTIQRTEQRDSAMYRCAGSFLGGYNEQFFGPGTRLTVL.

J is TRBJ1-1 and V is TRBV6-1, with 10 bases fitting TRBD1. Germline V CDR1 and CDR2: MNHNS, SASEGT. Trimming removed 10 bases from V and 8 bases from J; junction bases left unmatched: 13. This CDR3 region has 14 residues. DNA for the CDR3: TGTGCCACCGGACAGGGGGATTTGACTACAGAAGCTTTCTTT. This sequence encodes CATGQGDLTTEAFF.

This clonotype has a handful of counts. The rearrangement joins TRBV27 to TRBJ1-5; D uncertain. V lost 3 bases and J 1 base, leaving 7 bases between the germline ends. The CDR3 covers 14 residues. Germline V gives CDR1 MNHEY, CDR2 SMNVEV (reference sequence). The CDR3 loop is CASSLHGSNQPQHF. The CDR3 coding sequence is TGTGCCAGCAGTTTGCATGGCAGCAATCAGCCCCAGCATTTT.

The rearrangement joins TRBV4-3 to TRBJ2-2, with 10 bases fitting TRBD1. There are 14 residues in the CDR3. The trim removed 4 bases at V and 6 bases at J, leaving 2 bases unmatched. The germline CDR1 and CDR2 sequences are LGHNA and YSLEER. The CDR3 region has the DNA TGCGCCAGCAGCCCCGGGACAGGGGCCGGGGAGCTGTTTTTT. Amino acids: CASSPGTGAGELFF.

This clonotype was seen ten or more times. V and J are TRBV6-5 and TRBJ2-7; TRBD1 might be the D (6 bases). With 6 bases removed from V and 0 bases from J, the gap between germline ends came to 15 bases. This CDR3 has 15 residues. Per the germline V gene, CDR1 is MNHEY and CDR2 is SVGAGI. The DNA of the CDR3 is TGTGCCAGCAGCCCCGCGACAGGAAGCTCCTACGAGCAGTACTTC. Protein sequence: CASSPATGSSYEQYF.

This clonotype was counted ten times or more. The rearrangement uses TRBV7-2 and TRBJ2-3; D remains unclear. The CDR3 sequence is 11 residues long. Trimming left V 8 bases short and J 3 bases short, with 6 bases between. Germline values: CDR1 SGHTA, CDR2 FQGNSA. CDR3 region: CASPATDTQYF. CDR3 coding DNA: TGTGCCAGCCCGGCGACAGATACGCAGTATTTT.

This clonotype came up many times. The chain combines TRBV30 with TRBJ2-7, with TRBD1 matching 8 bases. Looked up from germline, CDR1 is GTSNPN and CDR2 is SVGIG (reference sequence). Losses at the gene ends were 0 bases for V and 1 base for J; bases not matched to a gene: 2. The CDR3 extends over 14 amino acids. The CDR3 protein is CAWSVRDRSYEQYF. CDR3 sequence (DNA): TGTGCCTGGAGTGTCCGGGACAGGTCCTACGAGCAGTACTTC. The full variable domain, its missing parts supplied by reference TRBV30 and TRBJ2-7, is SQTIHQWPATLVQPVGSPLSLECTVEGTSNPNLYWYRQAAGRGLQLLFYSVGIGQISSEVPQNLSASRPQDRQFILSSKKLLLSDSGFYLCAWSVRDRSYEQYFGPGTRLTVT.

This clonotype was seen ten or more times. CDR3 protein: CASKSQGATEAFF. The CDR3 region has the DNA TGTGCCAGCAAATCACAGGGGGCCACTGAAGCTTTCTTT. This sequence joins TRBV28 and TRBJ1-1, with 9 bases identical to TRBD1. CDR1 is MDHEN and CDR2 is SYDVKM in the germline V gene. This CDR3 has 13 amino acids. Trimming removed 7 bases from V and 4 bases from J; junction bases left unmatched: 4.

This clonotype was counted ten times or more. The chain has TRBV4-1 and TRBJ2-3; 8 bases map to TRBD2. Trimming took 3 bases from V and 11 from J; bases not matched to a gene: 22. The CDR3 runs to 18 residues. In germline, CDR1 is MGHRA, CDR2 YSYEKL. Written as DNA, the CDR3 is TGCGCCAGCAGCCAGTACCCGGCGGCGGGGGGCCCCAAGATCGGGCAGTATTTT. Amino acid sequence: CASSQYPAAGGPKIGQYF.

This sequence joins TRBV4-3 and TRBJ1-4, with a possible D match to TRBD1 (6 bases). The CDR3 has 15 residues. Germline loops: CDR1 LGHNA, CDR2 YSLEER. Trimming removed 0 bases from V and 12 bases from J, with 17 bases in between. The CDR3 spells CASSQDGGGGRELFF. CDR3 nucleotides: TGCGCCAGCAGCCAAGATGGGGGGGGGGGCAGGGAACTGTTTTTT.

The chain is built from TRBV20-1 and TRBJ1-1; the D is unclear. Germline CDR1 and CDR2: DFQATT and SNEGSKA (reference sequence). This CDR3 is 12 amino acids long. For the CDR3, the DNA is TGCACCCAAAGACCGACGAACACTGAAGCTTTCTTT. Translation gives CTQRPTNTEAFF.

Worth noting for this clonotype: A much larger clone sits a single nucleotide away, making a read error possible. The chain couples TRBV5-6 to TRBJ2-6; D remains unclear. Germline V gives CDR1 SGHDT, CDR2 YYEEEE. The CDR3 consists of 16 residues. The V gene lost 0 bases and the J gene lost 2 bases, with 9 bases spanning the gap. CDR3 nucleotides: TGTGCCAGCAGCTTGGGACCCAGCCCTGGGGCCAACGTCCTGACTTTC. Its translation: CASSLGPSPGANVLTF.

This clonotype was counted between two and nine times. The rearrangement joins TRBV5-1 to TRBJ2-5; 10 bases map to TRBD1. Germline V gene data show CDR1 as SGHRS and CDR2 as YFSETQ. With V trimmed by 1 base and J by 6 bases, 6 bases remained unmatched. There are 15 residues in the CDR3. The CDR3 region is CASSLIGQGEKTQYF. In DNA form, the CDR3 reads TGCGCCAGCAGCTTGATAGGACAGGGGGAAAAGACCCAGTACTTC.